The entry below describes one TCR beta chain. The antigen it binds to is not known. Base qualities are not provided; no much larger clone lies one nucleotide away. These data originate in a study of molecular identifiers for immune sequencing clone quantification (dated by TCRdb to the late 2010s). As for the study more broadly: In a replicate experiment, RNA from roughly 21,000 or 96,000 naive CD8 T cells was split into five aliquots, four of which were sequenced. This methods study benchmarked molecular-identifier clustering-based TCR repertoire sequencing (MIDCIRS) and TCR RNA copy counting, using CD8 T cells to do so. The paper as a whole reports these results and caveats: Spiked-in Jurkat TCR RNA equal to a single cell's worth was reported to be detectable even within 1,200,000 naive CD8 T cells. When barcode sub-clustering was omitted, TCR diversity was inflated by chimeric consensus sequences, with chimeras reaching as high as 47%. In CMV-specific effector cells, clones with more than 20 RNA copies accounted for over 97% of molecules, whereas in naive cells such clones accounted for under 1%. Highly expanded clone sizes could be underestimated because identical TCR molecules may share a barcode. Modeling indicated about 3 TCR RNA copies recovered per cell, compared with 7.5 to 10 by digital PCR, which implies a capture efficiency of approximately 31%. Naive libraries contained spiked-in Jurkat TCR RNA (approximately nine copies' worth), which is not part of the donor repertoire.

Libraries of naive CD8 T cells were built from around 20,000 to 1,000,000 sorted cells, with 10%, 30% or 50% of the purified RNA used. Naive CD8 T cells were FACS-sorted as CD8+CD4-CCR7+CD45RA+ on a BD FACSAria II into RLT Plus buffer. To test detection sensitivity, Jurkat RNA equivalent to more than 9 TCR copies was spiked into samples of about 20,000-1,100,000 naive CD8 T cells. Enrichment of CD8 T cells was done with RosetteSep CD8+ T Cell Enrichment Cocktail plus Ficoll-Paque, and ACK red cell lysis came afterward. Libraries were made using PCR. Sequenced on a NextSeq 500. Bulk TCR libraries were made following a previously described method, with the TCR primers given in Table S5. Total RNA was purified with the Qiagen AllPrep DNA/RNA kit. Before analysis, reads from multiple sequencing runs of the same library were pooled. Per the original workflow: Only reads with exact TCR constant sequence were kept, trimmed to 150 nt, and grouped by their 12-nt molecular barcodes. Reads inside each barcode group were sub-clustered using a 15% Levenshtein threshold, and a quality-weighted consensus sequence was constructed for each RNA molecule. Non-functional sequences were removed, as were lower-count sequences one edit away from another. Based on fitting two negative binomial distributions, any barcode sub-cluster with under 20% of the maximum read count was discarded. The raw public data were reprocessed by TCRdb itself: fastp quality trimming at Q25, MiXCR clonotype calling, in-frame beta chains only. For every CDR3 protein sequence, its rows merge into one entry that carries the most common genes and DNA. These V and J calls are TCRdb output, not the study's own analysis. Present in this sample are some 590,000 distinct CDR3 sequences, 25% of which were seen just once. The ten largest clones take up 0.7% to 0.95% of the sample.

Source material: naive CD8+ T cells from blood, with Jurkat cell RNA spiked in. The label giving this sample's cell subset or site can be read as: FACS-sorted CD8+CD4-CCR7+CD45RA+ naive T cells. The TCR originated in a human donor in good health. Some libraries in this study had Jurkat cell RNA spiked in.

The bases are TGTGCCAGCAGCGTAGAGGGACAGGGGTACGAGCAGTACTTC. Its translation reads: CASSVEGQGYEQYF. Recombination joined TRBV9 with TRBJ2-7, with TRBD1 identical over 10 junction bases. The CDR3 runs 14 residues from the cysteine to the phenylalanine. CDR3 DNA only is kept here, 42 bases in frame from base 1. The V end gives up 0 bases and the J end 4 bases, leaving 1 base in the junction not matched to a gene. CDR1 and CDR2 (SGDLS, YYNGEE) derive from the germline V gene. Full variable domain (CDR3 extended with the reference TRBV9 and TRBJ2-7 proteins): DSGVTQTPKHLITATGQRVTLRCSPRSGDLSVYWYQQSLDQGLQFLIQYYNGEERAKGNILERFSAQQFPDLHSELNLSSLELGDSALYFCASSVEGQGYEQYFGPGTRLTVT.